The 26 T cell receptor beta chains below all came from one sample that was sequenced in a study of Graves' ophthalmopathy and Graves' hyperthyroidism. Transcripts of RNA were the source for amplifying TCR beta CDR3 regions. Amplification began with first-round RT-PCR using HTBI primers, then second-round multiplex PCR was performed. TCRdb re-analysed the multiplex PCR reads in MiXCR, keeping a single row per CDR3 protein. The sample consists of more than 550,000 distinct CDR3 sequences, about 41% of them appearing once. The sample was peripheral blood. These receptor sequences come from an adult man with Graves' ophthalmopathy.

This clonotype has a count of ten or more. CDR3 loop: CASSLRDRSWDGYTF. The CDR3 DNA reads as TGTGCCAGCAGCCTCCGGGACAGGTCATGGGATGGCTACACCTTC. The chain recombines TRBV7-9 with TRBJ1-2; TRBD1 matches 8 bases. Germline CDR1 SEHNR, CDR2 FQNEAQ (reference sequence). The CDR3 contains 15 residues. V was pared by 5 bases and J by 6 bases, with 11 bases of the junction left unmatched.

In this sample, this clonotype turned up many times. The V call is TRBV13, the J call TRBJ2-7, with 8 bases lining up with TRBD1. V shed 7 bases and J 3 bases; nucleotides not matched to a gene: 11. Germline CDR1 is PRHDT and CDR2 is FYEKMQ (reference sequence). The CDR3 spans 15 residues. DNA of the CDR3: TGTGCCAGCACCGCGGCAGGGGGCCTAAACTACGAGCAGTACTTC. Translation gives CASTAAGGLNYEQYF.

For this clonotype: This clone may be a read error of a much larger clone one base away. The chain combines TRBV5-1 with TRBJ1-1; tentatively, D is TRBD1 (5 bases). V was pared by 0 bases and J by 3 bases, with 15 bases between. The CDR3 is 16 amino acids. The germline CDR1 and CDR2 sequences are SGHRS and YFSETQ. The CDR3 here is CASSLAGNSIDTEAFF. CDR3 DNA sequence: TGCGCCAGCAGCTTGGCAGGGAATTCGATTGACACTGAAGCTTTCTTT.

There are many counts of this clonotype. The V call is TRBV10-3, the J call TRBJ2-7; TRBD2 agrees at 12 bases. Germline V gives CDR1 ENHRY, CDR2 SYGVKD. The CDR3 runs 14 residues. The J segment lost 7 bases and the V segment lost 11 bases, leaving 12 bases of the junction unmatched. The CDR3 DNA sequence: TGTGCCCTCCGGGCGACTAGCGGGAGTGGTGAGCAGTACTTC. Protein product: CALRATSGSGEQYF.

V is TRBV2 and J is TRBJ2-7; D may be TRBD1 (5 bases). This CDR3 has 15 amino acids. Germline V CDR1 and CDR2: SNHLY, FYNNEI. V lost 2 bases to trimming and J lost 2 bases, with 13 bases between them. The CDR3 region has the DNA TGTGCCAGCAGTGAAAGGCAGGGAAGTGCCTACGAGCAGTACTTC. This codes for CASSERQGSAYEQYF.

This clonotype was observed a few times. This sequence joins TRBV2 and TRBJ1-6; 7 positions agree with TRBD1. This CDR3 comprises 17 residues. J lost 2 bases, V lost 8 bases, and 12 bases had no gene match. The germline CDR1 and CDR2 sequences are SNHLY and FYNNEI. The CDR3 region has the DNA TGTGCCAGCCGCGGGCGGGGGGGGACAGCCTATAATTCACCCCTCCACTTT. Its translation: CASRGRGGTAYNSPLHF.

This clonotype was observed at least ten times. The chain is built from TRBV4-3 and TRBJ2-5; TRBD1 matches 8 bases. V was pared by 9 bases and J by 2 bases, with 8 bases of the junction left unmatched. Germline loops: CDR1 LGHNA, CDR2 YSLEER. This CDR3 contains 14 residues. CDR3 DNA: TGCGCCAGTAAAGCGGACAGGGCTCAAGAGACCCAGTACTTC. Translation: CASKADRAQETQYF.

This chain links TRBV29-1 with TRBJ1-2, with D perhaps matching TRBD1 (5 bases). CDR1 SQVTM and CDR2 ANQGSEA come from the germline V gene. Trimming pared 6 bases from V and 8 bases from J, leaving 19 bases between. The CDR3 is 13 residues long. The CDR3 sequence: CSVGRDGPMGYTF. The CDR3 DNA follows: TGCAGCGTGGGGAGGGACGGTCCCATGGGCTACACCTTC.

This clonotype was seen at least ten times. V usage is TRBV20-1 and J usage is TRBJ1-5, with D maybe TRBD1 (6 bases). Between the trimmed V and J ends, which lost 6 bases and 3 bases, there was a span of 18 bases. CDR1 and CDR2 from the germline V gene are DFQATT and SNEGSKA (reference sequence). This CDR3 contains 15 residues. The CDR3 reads CSAAPDSSLNQPQHF. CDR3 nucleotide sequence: TGCAGTGCCGCCCCGGACAGTTCCCTCAATCAGCCCCAGCATTTT.

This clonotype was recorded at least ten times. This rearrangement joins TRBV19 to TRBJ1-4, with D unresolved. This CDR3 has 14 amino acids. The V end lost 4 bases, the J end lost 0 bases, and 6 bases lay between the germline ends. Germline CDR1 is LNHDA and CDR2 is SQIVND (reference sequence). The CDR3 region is CASSTTATNEKLFF. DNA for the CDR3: TGTGCCAGTAGTACTACAGCAACTAATGAAAAACTGTTTTTT.

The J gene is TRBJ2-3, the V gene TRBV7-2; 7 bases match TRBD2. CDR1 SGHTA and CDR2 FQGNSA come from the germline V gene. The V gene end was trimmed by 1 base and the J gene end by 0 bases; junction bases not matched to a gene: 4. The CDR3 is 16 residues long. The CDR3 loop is CASSLVASGSTDTQYF. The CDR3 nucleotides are TGTGCCAGCAGCTTAGTCGCTAGCGGTAGCACAGATACGCAGTATTTT.

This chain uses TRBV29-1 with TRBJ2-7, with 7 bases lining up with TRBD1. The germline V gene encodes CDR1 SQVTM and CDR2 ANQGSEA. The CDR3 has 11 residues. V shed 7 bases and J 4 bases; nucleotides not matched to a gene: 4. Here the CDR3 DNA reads TGCAGCGCCGCAGGGGGTTACGAGCAGTACTTC. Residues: CSAAGGYEQYF.

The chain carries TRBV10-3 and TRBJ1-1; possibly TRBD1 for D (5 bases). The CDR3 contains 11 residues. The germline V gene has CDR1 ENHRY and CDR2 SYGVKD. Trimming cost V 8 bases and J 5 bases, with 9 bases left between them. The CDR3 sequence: CAIGAGTEAFF. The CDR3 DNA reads TGTGCCATCGGGGCAGGAACTGAAGCTTTCTTT.

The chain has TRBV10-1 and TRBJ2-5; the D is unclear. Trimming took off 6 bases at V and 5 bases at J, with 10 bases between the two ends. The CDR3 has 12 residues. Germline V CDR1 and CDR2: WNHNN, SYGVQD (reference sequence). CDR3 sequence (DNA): TGCGCCAGCAGGCCGTTCGGGGAGACCCAGTACTTC. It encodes CASRPFGETQYF.

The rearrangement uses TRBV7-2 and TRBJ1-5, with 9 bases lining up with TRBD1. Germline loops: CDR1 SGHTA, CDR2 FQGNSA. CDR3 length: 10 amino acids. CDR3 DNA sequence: TGTGCACAGGGGGCCCAGCCCCAGCATTTT. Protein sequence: CAQGAQPQHF.

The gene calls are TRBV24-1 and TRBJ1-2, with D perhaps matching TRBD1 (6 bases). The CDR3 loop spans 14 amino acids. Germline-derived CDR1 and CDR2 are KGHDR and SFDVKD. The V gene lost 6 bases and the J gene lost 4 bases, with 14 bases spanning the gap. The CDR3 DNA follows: TGTGCCACCAGTTACTCGACAGGCGCCTATGGCTACACCTTC. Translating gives CATSYSTGAYGYTF.

CDR3 nucleotides: TGTGCCACCAGTGTTGATAGCGGGATCCCCCAAGAGACCCAGTACTTC. This codes for CATSVDSGIPQETQYF. The rearrangement links TRBV24-1 to TRBJ2-5, with TRBD2 identical over 8 bases. Germline CDR1 KGHDR, CDR2 SFDVKD. The CDR3 sequence is 16 residues long. V shed 5 bases and J 1 base; nucleotides not matched to a gene: 8.

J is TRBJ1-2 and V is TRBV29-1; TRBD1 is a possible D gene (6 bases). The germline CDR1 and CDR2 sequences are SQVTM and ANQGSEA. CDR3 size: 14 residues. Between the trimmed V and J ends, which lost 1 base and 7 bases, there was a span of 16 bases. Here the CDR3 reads CSVEAGGIVGGYTF. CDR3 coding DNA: TGCAGCGTTGAAGCGGGGGGCATCGTGGGTGGCTACACCTTC. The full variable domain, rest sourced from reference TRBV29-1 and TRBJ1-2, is SAVISQKPSRDICQRGTSLTIQCQVDSQVTMMFWYRQQPGQSLTLIATANQGSEATYESGFVIDKFPISRPNLTFSTLTVSNMSPEDSSIYLCSVEAGGIVGGYTFGSGTRLTVV.

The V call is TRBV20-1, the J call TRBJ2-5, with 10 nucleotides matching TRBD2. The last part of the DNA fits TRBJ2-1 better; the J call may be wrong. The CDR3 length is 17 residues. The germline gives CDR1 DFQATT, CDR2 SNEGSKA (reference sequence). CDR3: CSAIGLAVSQGYNEQFF. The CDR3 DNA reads TGCAGTGCTATAGGACTAGCGGTGTCCCAGGGTTACAATGAGCAGTTCTTC.

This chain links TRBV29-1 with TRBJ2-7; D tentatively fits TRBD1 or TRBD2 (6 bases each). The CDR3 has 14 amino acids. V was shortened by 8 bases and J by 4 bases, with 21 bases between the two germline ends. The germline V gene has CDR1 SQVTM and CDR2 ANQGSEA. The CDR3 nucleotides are TGCAGCTTAGCGGCCCGGACAGTTTCTTACGAGCAGTACTTC. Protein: CSLAARTVSYEQYF.

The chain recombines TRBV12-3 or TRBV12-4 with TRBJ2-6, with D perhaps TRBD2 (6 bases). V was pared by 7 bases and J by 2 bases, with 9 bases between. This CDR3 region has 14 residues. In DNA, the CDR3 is TGTGCCAGCACCCGGAGGGCTGGGGCCAACGTCCTGACTTTC. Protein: CASTRRAGANVLTF.

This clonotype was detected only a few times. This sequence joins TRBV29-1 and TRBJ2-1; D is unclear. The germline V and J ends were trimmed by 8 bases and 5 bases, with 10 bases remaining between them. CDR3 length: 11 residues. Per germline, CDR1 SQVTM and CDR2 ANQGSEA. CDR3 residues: CSSRTHNEQFF. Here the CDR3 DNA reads TGCAGCTCAAGGACCCACAATGAGCAGTTCTTC.

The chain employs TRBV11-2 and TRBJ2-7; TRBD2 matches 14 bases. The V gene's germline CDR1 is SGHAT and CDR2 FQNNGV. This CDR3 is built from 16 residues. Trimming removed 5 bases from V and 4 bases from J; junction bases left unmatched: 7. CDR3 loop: CASSQRLAGGRYEQYF. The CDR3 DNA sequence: TGTGCCAGCAGCCAACGACTAGCGGGAGGGCGGTACGAGCAGTACTTC.

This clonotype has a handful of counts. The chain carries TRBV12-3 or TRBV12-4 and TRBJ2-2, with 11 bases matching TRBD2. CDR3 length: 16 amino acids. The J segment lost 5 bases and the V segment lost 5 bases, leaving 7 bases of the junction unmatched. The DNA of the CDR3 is TGTGCCAGCAGTCTTTTCCGACTAGCGGGAACCGGGGAGCTGTTTTTT. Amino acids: CASSLFRLAGTGELFF.

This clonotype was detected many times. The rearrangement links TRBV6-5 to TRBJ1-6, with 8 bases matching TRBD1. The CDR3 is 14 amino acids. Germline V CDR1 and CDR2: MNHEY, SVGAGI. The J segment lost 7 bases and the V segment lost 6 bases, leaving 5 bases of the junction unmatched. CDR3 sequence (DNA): TGTGCCAGCAGCCGGACAGGGAGAAATTCACCCCTCCACTTT. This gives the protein CASSRTGRNSPLHF.

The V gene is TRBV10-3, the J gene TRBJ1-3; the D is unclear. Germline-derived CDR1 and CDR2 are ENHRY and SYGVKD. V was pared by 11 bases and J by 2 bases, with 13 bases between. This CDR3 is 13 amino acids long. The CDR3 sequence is CAEEWTAGNTIYF. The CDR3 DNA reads TGTGCCGAAGAATGGACCGCTGGAAACACCATATATTTT.